This T cell receptor (beta chain) is drawn from a study of T cells after yellow fever vaccination (dated by TCRdb to the late 2010s). With respect to the entire study: The SMART-Seq v4 Ultra Low Input RNA kit was used to prepare libraries from fractions with low cell numbers. Bulk TCR alpha and beta repertoires were sequenced longitudinally to track T-cell clones before and after primary and booster YFV17D yellow fever vaccination. Two healthy male donors, one aged 18 to 29 and one aged 30 to 40 years, made up the cohort. Bulk PBMC replicates and cell subsets were isolated from blood drawn at multiple timepoints before and after both primary and secondary immunization. Study-level results and caveats: After the booster, most clones that had expanded after primary vaccination were detected again (around 97% of CD4 and 88% of CD8), suggesting broad maintenance of memory. Because the study included only two donors, the extent to which the findings can be generalized is limited. Compared with the primary T-cell response, the secondary T-cell response was faster but weaker, reaching its peak on day 5 rather than on day 15. Computational filtering was required because FACS-sorted repertoires could contain abundant contaminating clonotypes from the bulk population. A small share of clonotypes was detected in both CD4 and CD8 compartments, with the overlap likely arising from convergent recombination.

With respect to this clonotype: It lacks a known antigen. At one end, the junction sequence differs from germline, possibly due to a read error.

Synthesis of TCR cDNA relied on 5'RACE template switching, a step that introduced a universal primer site along with unique molecular identifiers. Priming for cDNA synthesis came from both the TCR alpha and TCR beta constant segments. Library amplification used two PCR steps, and the second PCR step added sample barcodes and sequencing adapters. Sequencing of libraries was done on Illumina HiSeq 2500 (2x100 bp) or NovaSeq (2x150 bp). The source study handled its data this way. Reads were demultiplexed and collapsed into UMI consensus sequences with MIGEC, and V(D)J alignment was performed with MiXCR. Clonotypes responding to the vaccine were identified with edgeR on replicate PBMC samples, with the criteria of FDR below 0.01 and a log2 fold change above 5 up to day 15. CD4 or CD8 identity was assigned to each bulk clonotype according to whether the clonotype was present at higher abundance in the sequenced CD4 repertoire or the sequenced CD8 repertoire. TCRdb redid the processing of the public reads, applying fastp at Q25 and MiXCR, and retained in-frame beta chains. Merged by CDR3 protein, the rows form single entries marked with the most common genes and DNA. TCRdb's processing, not the authors' own work, is the source of the V and J calls. For this sample the table gives some 130,000 distinct CDR3 sequences, of which about 6.2% were detected only once. Of the sample, over 0.55% is held by the ten largest clones.

Reading the germline V gene (reference sequence) gives CDR1 DFQATT and CDR2 SNEGSKA. Including the terminal cysteine and phenylalanine, the CDR3 comprises 17 residues. CDR3 DNA only is kept here, 51 bases in frame from base 1. Explained via the paper, the treatment or condition label denotes: live attenuated yellow fever vaccine strain. PBMCs were isolated from peripheral blood using a standard Ficoll-Paque protocol. CD4 and CD8 T-cell fractions were isolated with Dynabeads CD4 and CD8 positive selection kits. TriZol was used to extract RNA from bulk PBMCs, from CD4 and CD8 fractions, and from dextramer-positive and dextramer-negative fractions.

Recombination linked TRBV20-1 to TRBJ2-3; perhaps TRBD1 is the D gene, with 7 bases matching. The receptor comes from a young man who received the YFV17D yellow fever vaccine. The specimen comprised CD4+ T cells sorted from PBMCs, sampled 10 days after the yellow fever booster vaccination. The DNA sequence follows: TGCTGTGCTAGACCCCCGGCGGGACAGAATAACACAGATACGCAGTATTTT. The resulting protein is CCARPPAGQNNTDTQYF.